The source of this TCR beta chain is a study of T cells in localized non-small cell lung cancer. This clone was counted once. Germline CDR1 is LGHNA and CDR2 is YNFKEQ. V shed 3 bases and J 11 bases; nucleotides not matched to a gene: 8. The CDR3 sequence is 13 residues long. Profiled with immunoSEQ multiplex PCR; TCRdb holds only in-frame clones, not every one. The table includes under 55,000 clones, roughly 75% detected once. The chain uses TRBV4-2 and TRBJ1-1, with 8 bases lining up with TRBD1. Sequenced material: PBMCs, taken before any cancer treatment. The receptor comes from a woman aged 35-70 years with stage II lung adenocarcinoma. The CDR3 DNA reads as TGTGCCAGCAGCCACCCGGACAGGGTGCAGGCTTTCTTT. Translated, it gives CASSHPDRVQAFF.